The 30 T cell receptor beta chains below were found in one sample sequenced in a study of regulatory T cells in long-lasting Graves disease. Building of the TCR beta libraries involved iRepertoire HTBI primers and Arm-PCR of CDR3 regions. TCRdb processed the multiplex PCR reads anew with MiXCR; each CDR3 protein has one entry. The data hold fewer than 650,000 distinct CDR3 sequences, with roughly 15% observed a single time. Time point meaning: newly diagnosed GD, antithyroid drugs for less than 3 months. Making the TCR library involved RNA that had been extracted from PBMCs. The data were also submitted as part of a second study, on T cells in Graves' hyperthyroidism and ophthalmopathy.

This material consisted of peripheral blood mononuclear cells (PBMCs), taken at new diagnosis, from a patient treated with antithyroid drugs. The origin of the receptors is a man younger than 35 with Graves disease.

The chain is built from TRBV7-3 and TRBJ1-5, with 7 bases identical to TRBD1. With V trimmed by 5 bases and J by 3 bases, 4 bases remained unmatched. The CDR3 has 14 amino acids. Germline CDR1 reads SGHTA; CDR2 reads FQGTGA. The chain's CDR3 is CASSATGNNQPQHF. The CDR3 region has the DNA TGTGCCAGCAGCGCGACAGGGAACAATCAGCCCCAGCATTTT.

At least ten counts were recorded for this clonotype. The CDR3 sequence: CSAGDLAGDGETQYF. CDR3 DNA sequence: TGCAGTGCCGGAGACCTAGCGGGAGATGGAGAGACCCAGTACTTC. The chain is built from TRBV20-1 and TRBJ2-5, with 10 bases lining up with TRBD2. The V segment lost 6 bases and the J segment 4 bases; nucleotides outside the gene matches: 11. The CDR3 runs to 15 residues. Germline V gene sequence: CDR1 DFQATT, CDR2 SNEGSKA (reference sequence).

This chain links TRBV11-2 with TRBJ2-7; TRBD2 aligns across 10 bases. Germline V gene data show CDR1 as SGHAT and CDR2 as FQNNGV. V lost 5 bases, J lost 4 bases, and 8 bases stayed unmatched. This CDR3 is built from 15 residues. CDR3 nucleotide sequence: TGTGCCAGCAGCGTCGGTAGCGGGAGGACATACGAGCAGTACTTC. Protein: CASSVGSGRTYEQYF. Drawing the rest from reference TRBV11-2 and TRBJ2-7, the complete variable domain is EAGVAQSPRYKIIEKRQSVAFWCNPISGHATLYWYQQILGQGPKLLIQFQNNGVVDDSQLPKDRFSAERLKGVDSTLKIQPAKLEDSAVYLCASSVGSGRTYEQYFGPGTRLTVT.

This clonotype showed up many times. V usage is TRBV3-1 and J usage is TRBJ2-1; 9 bases agree with TRBD1. The junction had 9 bases not matched to a gene; V was cut back by 5 bases and J by 10 bases. This CDR3 has 14 residues. Germline V gene data show CDR1 as LGHDT and CDR2 as YNNKEL (reference sequence). The CDR3 loop reads CASSARDRAGEQFF. CDR3 nucleotide sequence: TGTGCCAGCAGCGCCCGGGACAGGGCTGGGGAGCAGTTCTTC.

This clonotype was seen more than once but under ten times. V gene TRBV5-1 combines with J gene TRBJ1-2; 7 bases line up with TRBD1. V lost 2 bases, J lost 5 bases, and 6 bases stayed unmatched. CDR1 and CDR2 (germline): SGHRS, YFSETQ. This CDR3 spans 14 amino acids. The CDR3 protein is CASSLGTADYGYTF. The CDR3 DNA is TGCGCCAGCAGCTTAGGGACAGCAGATTATGGCTACACCTTC.

Ten or more counts support this clonotype. The chain recombines TRBV29-1 with TRBJ2-7; perhaps D is TRBD1 or TRBD2 (5 bases each). The CDR3 covers 12 residues. Germline values: CDR1 SQVTM, CDR2 ANQGSEA. The germline V and J ends were trimmed by 4 bases and 2 bases, with 9 bases remaining between them. CDR3 nucleotide sequence: TGCAGCGTTGGCCGGGACGCCTACGAGCAGTACTTC. Amino acids: CSVGRDAYEQYF.

The J gene is TRBJ1-5, the V gene TRBV6-1; D is uncertain. The CDR3 covers 16 residues. V dropped 6 bases and J dropped 0 bases, with 15 bases sitting between them. Germline loops: CDR1 MNHNS, CDR2 SASEGT. The CDR3, as DNA: TGTGCCAGCAGCTCTGACGGAAGCCTTAGCAATCAGCCCCAGCATTTT. Translating it yields CASSSDGSLSNQPQHF.

This clonotype was recorded many times. The chain uses TRBV28 and TRBJ2-5; TRBD2 aligns across 9 bases. Germline V lookup: CDR1 MDHEN, CDR2 SYDVKM. V gave up 4 bases and J gave up 1 base; unmatched junction bases: 4. The CDR3 extends over 15 amino acids. The CDR3 reads CASSWAGGGQETQYF. For the CDR3, the DNA is TGTGCCAGCAGTTGGGCGGGAGGGGGCCAAGAGACCCAGTACTTC. The full variable domain, its missing parts supplied by reference TRBV28 and TRBJ2-5, is DVKVTQSSRYLVKRTGEKVFLECVQDMDHENMFWYRQDPGLGLRLIYFSYDVKMKEKGDIPEGYSVSREKKERFSLILESASTNQTSMYLCASSWAGGGQETQYFGPGTRLLVL.

V is TRBV6-5 and J is TRBJ2-7, with 8 nucleotides matching TRBD2. CDR1 and CDR2 from the germline V gene are MNHEY and SVGAGI. The V segment lost 2 bases and the J segment 2 bases; nucleotides outside the gene matches: 8. CDR3 size: 16 residues. CDR3 region: CASSYGSGGQPYEQYF. CDR3 nucleotides: TGTGCCAGCAGTTACGGCTCGGGAGGGCAGCCCTACGAGCAGTACTTC.

This clonotype turned up a few times. V and J are TRBV20-1 and TRBJ2-3, with unresolved D. Germline lookup yields CDR1 DFQATT and CDR2 SNEGSKA (reference sequence). The germline V and J ends were trimmed by 6 bases and 5 bases, with 9 bases remaining between them. The CDR3 sequence is 11 residues long. CDR3 DNA sequence: TGCAGTGCCCACTTAGGAGATACGCAGTATTTT. Translated: CSAHLGDTQYF.

In this sample, this clonotype turned up many times. The chain joins TRBV6-2 or TRBV6-3 to TRBJ2-7; D might be TRBD1 or TRBD2, each matching 6 bases. V lost 2 bases and J 5 bases, leaving 13 bases between the germline ends. CDR3 length: 14 residues. The germline V gene has CDR1 MNHEY and CDR2 SVGEGT. For the CDR3, the DNA is TGTGCCAGCAGTTACCCCGGGGGCAACGACGAGCAGTACTTC. Amino acids: CASSYPGGNDEQYF.

In its sample, this clonotype was seen a few times. V usage is TRBV5-1 and J usage is TRBJ2-1; 8 bases align to TRBD1. From germline, CDR1 is SGHRS and CDR2 YFSETQ. Unmatched junction bases numbered 12, after V lost 4 bases and J lost 9 bases. The CDR3 runs 15 residues. The CDR3 nucleotides are TGCGCCAGCAGCCCCGGAGTAGGACAGGGTTTTGAGCAGTTCTTC. Its protein product is CASSPGVGQGFEQFF.

This clonotype was counted between two and nine times. This chain connects TRBV10-2 to TRBJ1-3; possibly TRBD1 for D (6 bases). CDR3 length: 15 amino acids. Trimming cost V 2 bases and J 2 bases, with 10 bases left between them. Germline values: CDR1 WSHSY, CDR2 SAAADI. This chain's CDR3 is CASSEVQGTGNTIYF. The CDR3 DNA is TGCGCCAGCAGTGAGGTACAGGGAACTGGAAACACCATATATTTT.

There are a few counts of this clonotype. This chain joins TRBV6-1 and TRBJ1-1; no clear D. The V end lost 10 bases, the J end lost 1 base, and 13 bases lay between the germline ends. Looked up from germline, CDR1 is MNHNS and CDR2 is SASEGT. The CDR3 runs 13 residues. CDR3 sequence (DNA): TGTGCCACCCCACGACGGGGGAACACTGAAGCTTTCTTT. Encoded protein: CATPRRGNTEAFF.

The chain combines TRBV4-1 with TRBJ2-1; D might be TRBD1 or TRBD2, each matching 5 bases. Germline CDR1 is MGHRA and CDR2 is YSYEKL. V shed 8 bases and J shed 0 bases, with 14 bases lying between them. The length of the CDR3 is 15 residues. The CDR3, as DNA: TGCGCCAGCTGGTCAGGGACCAGCTCCTACAATGAGCAGTTCTTC. Translation: CASWSGTSSYNEQFF.

The gene calls are TRBV2 and TRBJ2-1; 7 nucleotides agree with TRBD2. V lost 4 bases to trimming and J lost 3 bases; unmatched junction nucleotides: 3. The CDR3 is made up of 14 amino acids. CDR1 is SNHLY and CDR2 is FYNNEI in the germline V gene. In nucleotides, the CDR3 is TGTGCCAGCAGTGTGGGGGGGGGCTACAATGAGCAGTTCTTC. The encoded protein is CASSVGGGYNEQFF.

This clonotype was seen many times. The V and J genes are TRBV2 and TRBJ2-3; the D gene is possibly TRBD1 (6 bases). V was trimmed by 6 bases and J by 4 bases, leaving 14 bases between them. The CDR3 consists of 14 residues. Germline V gene lookup returns CDR1 SNHLY and CDR2 FYNNEI. This CDR3 is CASRSTGSSDTQYF. The CDR3 DNA follows: TGTGCCAGCAGGTCAACAGGGAGTTCAGATACGCAGTATTTT.

The sample holds many counts of this clonotype. V and J are TRBV7-2 and TRBJ2-7; 12 nucleotides align to TRBD2. CDR1 is SGHTA and CDR2 is FQGNSA in the germline V gene. The V and J ends lost 8 bases and 6 bases, in that order; junction bases with no gene match: 5. The CDR3 is made up of 13 amino acids. Here the CDR3 reads CASGLAGISEQYF. CDR3 DNA: TGTGCCAGCGGACTAGCGGGAATCTCCGAGCAGTACTTC.

With respect to this clonotype: A clone one base away is much larger, so this may be a read error. The CDR3 region has the DNA TGTGCCAGCAGCTGGACAGGGAACTATGGCTACACCTTC. Its translation is CASSWTGNYGYTF. The chain carries TRBV5-6 and TRBJ1-2, with 8 bases matching TRBD1. With 3 bases clipped from V and 2 bases from J, the junction kept 0 bases outside the gene matches. The CDR3 runs 13 residues. Germline V gene lookup returns CDR1 SGHDT and CDR2 YYEEEE.

The chain combines TRBV7-9 with TRBJ1-4; D unresolved. CDR1 and CDR2 from the germline V gene are SEHNR and FQNEAQ (reference sequence). CDR3 size: 15 residues. Deletions cut 4 bases from V and 3 bases from J, with 12 bases between. The chain's CDR3 is CASSSPSGANEKLFF. The CDR3 region has the DNA TGTGCCAGCAGCTCTCCGAGTGGTGCTAATGAAAAACTGTTTTTT.

This clonotype occurred many times. The chain has TRBV5-6 and TRBJ2-3, with 10 positions matching TRBD2. V gave up 6 bases and J gave up 6 bases; unmatched junction bases: 10. Germline assignment: CDR1 SGHDT and CDR2 YYEEEE. The CDR3 is made up of 15 amino acids. CDR3 residues: CASNQAGGPPDTQYF. Written as DNA, the CDR3 is TGTGCCAGCAACCAAGCGGGAGGGCCGCCCGATACGCAGTATTTT.

This clonotype was recorded a few times. This sequence joins TRBV6-2 or TRBV6-3 and TRBJ2-1, with TRBD2 matching 9 bases. The CDR3 spans 15 residues. Unmatched junction bases numbered 4, after V lost 6 bases and J lost 1 base. Germline CDR1 MNHEY, CDR2 SVGEGT. CDR3 DNA: TGTGCCAGCAGGCTGACTAGCGGATCCTACAATGAGCAGTTCTTC. Translated, it gives CASRLTSGSYNEQFF.

In its sample, this clonotype was seen many times. The V gene is TRBV6-2 or TRBV6-3, the J gene TRBJ1-1; D is undetermined. The V end lost 4 bases, the J end lost 5 bases, and 17 bases lay between the germline ends. This CDR3 region has 15 residues. Germline V gives CDR1 MNHEY, CDR2 SVGEGT. The CDR3 nucleotides are TGTGCCAGCAGTTCCCGTCTACCAGCGGAGACTGAAGCTTTCTTT. This gives the protein CASSSRLPAETEAFF.

This clonotype occurred many times. The rearrangement uses TRBV28 and TRBJ1-5, with 8 bases fitting TRBD1. The CDR3 length is 14 residues. Germline V gene lookup returns CDR1 MDHEN and CDR2 SYDVKM. The V gene end was trimmed by 4 bases and the J gene end by 2 bases; junction bases not matched to a gene: 1. The CDR3 coding sequence is TGTGCCAGCAGTTCAGGGGGCGGCAATCAGCCCCAGCATTTT. Translation gives CASSSGGGNQPQHF.

As for this clonotype: The germline gene is not matched at one end of the junction; a read error may be the cause. V and J are TRBV3-1 and TRBJ2-4, with TRBD1 identical over 8 bases. This CDR3 comprises 16 residues. Germline V gives CDR1 LGHDT, CDR2 YNNKEL (reference sequence). The CDR3 DNA follows: TGTGCCAGCAGCCGTGAGCCTAGGACAGGGCTAAACATTCAGTGCTTC. Amino acids: CASSREPRTGLNIQCF.

The chain links TRBV27 to TRBJ2-1; D unclear. Germline-derived CDR1 and CDR2 are MNHEY and SMNVEV (reference sequence). V lost 7 bases, J lost 0 bases, and 7 bases lay in between. The length of the CDR3 is 13 residues. CDR3 nucleotide sequence: TGTGCCAGCAAGGAAGACTCCTACAATGAGCAGTTCTTC. Translating it yields CASKEDSYNEQFF.

This clonotype was seen repeatedly, ten times or more. This rearrangement joins TRBV6-1 to TRBJ1-5; D ambiguous. The CDR3 consists of 11 residues. Trimming cost V 3 bases and J 11 bases, with 8 bases left between them. Germline V gene lookup returns CDR1 MNHNS and CDR2 SASEGT. The CDR3: CASSDGIAQHF. The CDR3 DNA reads TGTGCCAGCAGTGATGGCATTGCCCAGCATTTT.

In its sample, this clonotype was seen many times. The chain links TRBV6-2 or TRBV6-3 to TRBJ2-7; 15 nucleotides align to TRBD2. The CDR3 runs to 16 residues. Germline V gene sequence: CDR1 MNHEY, CDR2 SVGEGT. The V gene end was trimmed by 6 bases and the J gene end by 2 bases; junction bases not matched to a gene: 5. The CDR3 is CASSPGLAGGAYEQYF. CDR3 sequence (DNA): TGTGCCAGCAGCCCGGGACTAGCGGGAGGTGCCTACGAGCAGTACTTC.

This clonotype has ten or more counts. The gene calls are TRBV28 and TRBJ2-5; D unresolved. The CDR3 extends over 14 amino acids. Trimming cost V 5 bases and J 0 bases, with 10 bases left between them. Per germline, CDR1 MDHEN and CDR2 SYDVKM. CDR3 region: CASSNQRDQETQYF. DNA of the CDR3: TGTGCCAGCAGTAACCAGCGCGACCAAGAGACCCAGTACTTC.

This clonotype was seen more than once but under ten times. The chain has TRBV12-5 and TRBJ1-2; D is unresolved. The CDR3 is 13 residues long. Germline CDR1 is LGHNT and CDR2 is FRNRAP. Trimming cost V 1 base and J 7 bases, with 10 bases left between them. The CDR3 DNA reads TGTGCTAGTGGTTTGGGATTCGGTGGTGGCTACACCTTC. Protein: CASGLGFGGGYTF.